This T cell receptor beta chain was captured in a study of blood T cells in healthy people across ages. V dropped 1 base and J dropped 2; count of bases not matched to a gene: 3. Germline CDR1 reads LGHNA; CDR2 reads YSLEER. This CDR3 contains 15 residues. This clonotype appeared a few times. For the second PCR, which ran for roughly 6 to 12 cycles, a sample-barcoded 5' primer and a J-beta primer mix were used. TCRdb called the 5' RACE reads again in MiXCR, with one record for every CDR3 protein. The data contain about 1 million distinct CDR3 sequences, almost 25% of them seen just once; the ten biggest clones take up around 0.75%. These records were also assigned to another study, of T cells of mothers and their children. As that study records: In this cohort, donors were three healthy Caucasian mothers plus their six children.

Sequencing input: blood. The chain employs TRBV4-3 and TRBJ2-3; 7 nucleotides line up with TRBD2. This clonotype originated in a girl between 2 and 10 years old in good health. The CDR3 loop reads CASSQGGGTTDTQYF. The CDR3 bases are TGCGCCAGCAGCCAAGGGGGAGGGACCACAGATACGCAGTATTTT.